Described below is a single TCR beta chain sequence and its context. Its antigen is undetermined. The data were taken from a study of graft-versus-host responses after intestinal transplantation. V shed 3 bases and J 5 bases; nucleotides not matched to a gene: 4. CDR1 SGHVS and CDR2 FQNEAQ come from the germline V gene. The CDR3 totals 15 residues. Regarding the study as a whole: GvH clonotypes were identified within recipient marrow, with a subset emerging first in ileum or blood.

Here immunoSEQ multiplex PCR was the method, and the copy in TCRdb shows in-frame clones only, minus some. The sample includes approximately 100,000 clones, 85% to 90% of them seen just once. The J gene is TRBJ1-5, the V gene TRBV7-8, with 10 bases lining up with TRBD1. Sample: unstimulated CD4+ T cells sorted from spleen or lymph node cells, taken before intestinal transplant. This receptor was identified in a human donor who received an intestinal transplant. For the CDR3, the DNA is TGTGCCAGCAGCTTGACAGGGGGCAGCGATCAGCCCCAGCATTTT. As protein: CASSLTGGSDQPQHF. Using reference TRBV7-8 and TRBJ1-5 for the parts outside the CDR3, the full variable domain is GAGVSQSPRYKVAKRGQDVALRCDPISGHVSLFWYQQALGQGPEFLTYFQNEAQLDKSGLPSDRFFAERPEGSVSTLKIQRTQQEDSAVYLCASSLTGGSDQPQHFGDGTRLSIL.